This T cell receptor beta chain was retrieved from a study of Graves' ophthalmopathy and Graves' hyperthyroidism. Findings and limits, study-wide: Most thyroid clonotypes with frequency above 0.001 were detected in blood too.

CDR3 regions of TCR beta were amplified from RNA transcripts. HTBI primers were employed in first-round RT-PCR, then a second-round multiplex PCR followed. Using its own MiXCR run on the multiplex PCR reads, TCRdb lists one record per CDR3 protein. The sample holds 620,000 or so distinct CDR3 sequences, approximately 22% seen once. Remarks on this clonotype: Its antigen is currently unknown.

The specimen sequenced was peripheral blood. The receptor was derived from a woman aged 18-29 years with stable Graves' hyperthyroidism. Some clones in this sample may be carry-over from other donors' samples.

As DNA, the CDR3 is TGCGCCAGCAGTGAGTCTCCCCGGGGGCGTTTGGACACCGGGGAGCTGTTTTTT. This encodes CASSESPRGRLDTGELFF. The chain links TRBV10-2 to TRBJ2-2; either TRBD1 or TRBD2 may fit D (6 bases each). V shed 0 bases and J shed 3 bases, with 17 bases lying between them. The CDR3 totals 18 residues. The V gene's germline CDR1 is WSHSY and CDR2 SAAADI.